Sequencing of this T cell receptor (beta chain) was carried out in a study of CD4 and CD8 cells across lung adenocarcinoma regions. To note about this clonotype: One junction end disagrees with the germline gene, perhaps due to a read error.

The CDR3 totals 14 residues. CDR1 and CDR2 from the germline V gene are MGHDK and SYGVNS. TCRdb itself ran the PCR reads through MiXCR, one entry per CDR3 protein. The table records under 30,000 distinct CDR3 sequences, about 50% of them present only once. The clonotype originates from a male donor with lung adenocarcinoma. The CD4 and CD8 labels of this study may be unreliable. The rearrangement joins TRBV25-1 to TRBJ2-4, with 8 bases aligning to TRBD1. The sequenced sample consisted of CD8+ T cells from the center of a lung tumor. This CDR3 reads CASRGTGGTNTQYF. The CDR3 region has the DNA TGTGCCAGCAGGGGGACAGGAGGCACAAATACTCAGTACTTT.